This T cell receptor (beta chain) was identified during a study of cytomegalovirus exposure and HLA in healthy donors. J gave up 3 bases and V 5 bases, and 8 bases lay outside the gene matches. Germline CDR1 is MNHEY and CDR2 is SMNVEV (reference sequence). CDR3 length equals 15 residues. This clone has only one observation. The PCR employed 60 Vbeta primers together with 13 Jbeta primers. The table came from immunoSEQ multiplex PCR; TCRdb's copy has only in-frame clones and leaves some out. The sample shows over 120,000 clones, approximately 84% of them seen only once. The sequence derives from a man aged 25 to 40 in good health and CMV-seropositive. The chain has TRBV27 and TRBJ2-7; 9 nucleotides align to TRBD2. Material: PBMCs. CDR3 coding DNA: TGTGCCAGCAGTAGATGGACTAGCGCACTCTACGAGCAGTACTTC. Protein: CASSRWTSALYEQYF.